What follows describes a single TCR beta chain. V was cut by 7 bases and J by 2 bases, with 11 bases left in between. The CDR3 is made up of 13 amino acids. The germline V gene has CDR1 MDHEN and CDR2 SYDVKM. These data are taken from a study of blood T cell repertoires in COVID-19. Original data processing: Amplified reference gene primers provided the basis for estimating nucleated cell counts. Some clones are missing from TCRdb's copy, which holds only in-frame ones; the method was immunoSEQ multiplex PCR. For V, J and clone size, that table is used; D and trimming come from the DNA. The sample lists 200,000 or so clones, about 94% seen once, with around 0.84% in the top ten.

The chain carries TRBV28 and TRBJ1-1, with a tentative D call TRBD1 (6 bases). Specimen: peripheral blood. The sequence was collected from a man between 60 and 75 years old with COVID-19, enrolled during active disease. The CDR3 DNA reads as TGTGCCAGCACCCTGGGACAAAACACTGAAGCTTTCTTT. It is translated as CASTLGQNTEAFF.